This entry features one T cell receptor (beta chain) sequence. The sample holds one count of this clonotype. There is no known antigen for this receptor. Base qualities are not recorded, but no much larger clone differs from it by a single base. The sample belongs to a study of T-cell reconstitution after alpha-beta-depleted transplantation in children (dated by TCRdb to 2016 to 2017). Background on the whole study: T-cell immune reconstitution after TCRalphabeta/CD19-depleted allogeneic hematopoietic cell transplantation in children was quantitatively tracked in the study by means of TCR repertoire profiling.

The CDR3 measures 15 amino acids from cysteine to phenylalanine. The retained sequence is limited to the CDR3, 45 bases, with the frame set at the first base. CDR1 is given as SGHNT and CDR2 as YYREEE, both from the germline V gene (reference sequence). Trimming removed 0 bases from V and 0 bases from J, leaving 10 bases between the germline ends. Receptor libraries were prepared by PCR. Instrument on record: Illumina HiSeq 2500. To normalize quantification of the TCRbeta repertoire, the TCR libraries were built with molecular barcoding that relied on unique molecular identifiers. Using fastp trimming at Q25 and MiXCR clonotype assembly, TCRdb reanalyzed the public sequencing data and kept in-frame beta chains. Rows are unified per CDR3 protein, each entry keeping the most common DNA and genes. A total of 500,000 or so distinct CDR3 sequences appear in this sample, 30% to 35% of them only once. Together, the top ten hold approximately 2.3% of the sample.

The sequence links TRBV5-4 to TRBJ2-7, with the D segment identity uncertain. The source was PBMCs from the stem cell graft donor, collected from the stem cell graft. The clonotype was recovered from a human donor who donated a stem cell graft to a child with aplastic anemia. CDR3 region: CASSLVGPSSYEQYF. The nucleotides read TGTGCCAGCAGCTTGGTGGGCCCAAGCTCCTACGAGCAGTACTTC.